A selection of T cell receptor beta chains follows, all from one sample in a study of blood T cell repertoires in COVID-19. Using immunoSEQ multiplex PCR, the repertoire was profiled, and TCRdb retains in-frame clones only, with some absent. This sample has around 65,000 clones, with over 80% found just once. The sequenced sample was peripheral blood. These receptors were taken from a man in his sixties or seventies with acute or convalescent COVID-19. CDR3s leave out the opening cysteine and the closing phenylalanine or tryptophan.

j_call	cdr3_length	v_call	cdr3_aa
TRBJ2-3	11	TRBV12-3/TRBV12-4	ASRQGARDTQY
TRBJ1-2	15	TRBV27	ASSSDRDRGRDYGYT
TRBJ2-3	12	TRBV10-2	ASRQTGETDTQY
TRBJ1-3	13	TRBV9	ASSPRTGNGNTIY
TRBJ1-5	13	TRBV5-1	ASSLAGGGNQPQH
TRBJ1-5	13	TRBV28	ASSLDELSNQPQH
TRBJ1-3	13	TRBV18	ASSPLAVSGNTIY
TRBJ2-7	14	TRBV11-3	ASSREQGPGPYEQY
TRBJ2-1	15	TRBV5-1	ASSFRNSLGRGNEQF
TRBJ1-2	12	TRBV5-1	ASSLGGSNYGYT
TRBJ1-6	14	TRBV6-5	ASSFYRGPNNSPLH
TRBJ1-5	22	TRBV14	ASSQAFLPRNRAHAIYSNQPQH
TRBJ2-3	14	TRBV5-1	ASSLGTSGGTDTQY
TRBJ2-3	12	TRBV2	ASIRGRNTDTQY
TRBJ1-5	15	TRBV4-1	ASSQGWDRGWNQPQH
TRBJ2-7	12	TRBV6-5	ASSITSGGYEQY
TRBJ2-7	12	TRBV5-1	ASSLGTGGHEQY
TRBJ1-1	11	TRBV14	ASSQDSRIGAF
TRBJ1-1	13	TRBV7-9	ASSQGPPTGTEAF
TRBJ2-1	10	TRBV18	ASSPSGNEQF
TRBJ2-3	14	TRBV6-2/TRBV6-3	ASSPVDRGGTDTQY
TRBJ2-3	13	TRBV3-1/TRBV3-2	ASSQAGLSADTQY
TRBJ1-2	12	TRBV6-4	ASRPGPRKYGYT
TRBJ2-7	16	TRBV12-5	ASGLARTQNPVAYEQY
TRBJ2-3	13	TRBV11-2	ASSSHYGVADTQY
TRBJ2-7	14	TRBV18	ASAELSGGESYEQY